A selection of T cell receptor beta chains follows, all from one sample in a study of blood T cell repertoires in COVID-19. TCRdb keeps only in-frame clones here, not all; method: immunoSEQ multiplex PCR. Of under 250,000 clones detected, roughly four fifths appear once; the ten largest clones hold over 9.5%. Sequencing input: peripheral blood. Source of these receptors: a woman in her 40s with acute or convalescent COVID-19. Both conserved end residues are trimmed from each CDR3. Fields, in order: J gene, clone size, V gene, CDR3 protein. Clone size is not always given. Where it is, it says once, few, many or a class for expanded clones.

J: TRBJ2-7
size: .
V: TRBV29-1
CDR3: SVVGQGGDEQY

J: TRBJ2-7
size: .
V: TRBV24-1
CDR3: ATSDLCEY

J: TRBJ1-1
size: .
V: TRBV7-9
CDR3: ASSQQGVNTEAF

J: TRBJ1-1
size: .
V: TRBV6-5
CDR3: ASSSFGTTTEAF

J: TRBJ2-2
size: .
V: TRBV29-1
CDR3: SAQAGTGGISGELF

J: TRBJ1-6
size: .
V: TRBV11-3
CDR3: ASSLDRGFSSYNSPLH

J: TRBJ2-4
size: .
V: TRBV6-1
CDR3: ASSDPGLDDGKNIQY

J: TRBJ2-3
size: .
V: TRBV5-5
CDR3: ASNSGRGTDTQY

J: TRBJ1-1
size: once
V: TRBV5-8
CDR3: ASSLLTGRGRQTEAF

J: TRBJ1-1
size: .
V: TRBV5-1
CDR3: ASRLQTGQNTEAF

J: TRBJ2-2
size: .
V: TRBV12-5
CDR3: ASGPRENTGELF

J: TRBJ1-2
size: .
V: TRBV27
CDR3: ASTPGQGYRYGYT

J: TRBJ2-1
size: .
V: TRBV18
CDR3: ASSQGLAGEREQF

J: TRBJ2-7
size: .
V: TRBV9
CDR3: ASSREGPYEQY

J: TRBJ1-2
size: .
V: TRBV7-3
CDR3: ASSRPGQEGYGYT

J: TRBJ2-3
size: .
V: TRBV5-1
CDR3: ASRPTSGGEIIYTDTQY

J: TRBJ2-1
size: once
V: TRBV5-1
CDR3: ATAAQGRLVNEQF

J: TRBJ2-3
size: .
V: TRBV15
CDR3: ATSRAQILLAGSTDTQY

J: TRBJ1-2
size: .
V: TRBV9
CDR3: ASSAGGGLDYGYT

J: TRBJ2-7
size: .
V: TRBV9
CDR3: ASRRGEGPYEQY

J: TRBJ1-1
size: once
V: TRBV11-2
CDR3: ASSFRGSTEAF

J: TRBJ2-7
size: .
V: TRBV2
CDR3: ASSGTSGADSLVYEQY

J: TRBJ2-5
size: .
V: TRBV6-6
CDR3: ASSYALAGGQETQY

J: TRBJ2-7
size: .
V: TRBV6-2/TRBV6-3
CDR3: ASSLSSYEQY

J: TRBJ1-2
size: .
V: TRBV4-3
CDR3: ASSRGTREGGYT

J: TRBJ2-2
size: few
V: TRBV25-1
CDR3: ASSESDRWRTGELF

J: TRBJ2-1
size: .
V: TRBV29-1
CDR3: SVEDLELTAGPDEQF